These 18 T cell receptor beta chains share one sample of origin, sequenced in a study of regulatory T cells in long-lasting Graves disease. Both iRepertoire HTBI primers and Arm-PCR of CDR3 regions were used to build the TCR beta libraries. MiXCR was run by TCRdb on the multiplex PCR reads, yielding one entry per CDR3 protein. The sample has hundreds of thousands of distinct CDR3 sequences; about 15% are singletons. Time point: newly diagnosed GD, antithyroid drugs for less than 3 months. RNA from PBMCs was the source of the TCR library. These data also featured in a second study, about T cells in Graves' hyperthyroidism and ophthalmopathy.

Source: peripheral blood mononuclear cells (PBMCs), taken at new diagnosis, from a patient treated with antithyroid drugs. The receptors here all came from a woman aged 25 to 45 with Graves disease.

Here the CDR3 DNA reads TGCAGTGCTAGTGTTACCTCCAGGGGAAGGTACGAGCAGTACTTC. Protein product: CSASVTSRGRYEQYF. The rearrangement links TRBV20-1 to TRBJ2-7; TRBD1 might be the D (6 bases). This CDR3 is 15 amino acids long. Trimming pared 3 bases from V and 4 bases from J, leaving 19 bases between. Looked up from germline, CDR1 is DFQATT and CDR2 is SNEGSKA (reference sequence).

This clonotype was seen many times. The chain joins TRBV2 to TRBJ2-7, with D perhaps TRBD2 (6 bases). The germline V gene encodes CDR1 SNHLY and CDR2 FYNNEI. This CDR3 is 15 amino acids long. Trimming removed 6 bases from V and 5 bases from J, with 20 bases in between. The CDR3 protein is CASSGKTSGTDEQYF. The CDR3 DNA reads TGTGCCAGCAGCGGGAAGACTAGTGGAACCGACGAGCAGTACTTC.

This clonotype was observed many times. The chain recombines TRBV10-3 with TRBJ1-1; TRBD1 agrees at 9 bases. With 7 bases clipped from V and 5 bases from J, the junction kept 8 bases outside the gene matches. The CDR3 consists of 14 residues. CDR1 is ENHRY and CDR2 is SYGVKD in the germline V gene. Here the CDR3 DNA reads TGTGCCATCACCCGGACAGGGGAGAGGACTGAAGCTTTCTTT. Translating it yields CAITRTGERTEAFF.

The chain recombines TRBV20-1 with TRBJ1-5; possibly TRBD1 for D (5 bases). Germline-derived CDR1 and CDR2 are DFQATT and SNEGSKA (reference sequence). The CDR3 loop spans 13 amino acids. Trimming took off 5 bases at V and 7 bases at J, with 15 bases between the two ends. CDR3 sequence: CSAPPGGEQPQHF. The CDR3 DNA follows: TGCAGTGCTCCCCCGGGGGGGGAACAGCCCCAGCATTTT.

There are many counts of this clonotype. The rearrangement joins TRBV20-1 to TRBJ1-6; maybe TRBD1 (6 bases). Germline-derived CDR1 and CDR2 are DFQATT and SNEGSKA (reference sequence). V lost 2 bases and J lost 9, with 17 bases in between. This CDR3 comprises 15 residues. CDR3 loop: CSARPVEGDGSPLHF. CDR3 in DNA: TGCAGTGCTAGACCAGTGGAGGGGGATGGTTCACCCCTCCACTTT.

DNA for the CDR3: TGTGCCAGCAGCGTCGGTTGGGGGAACCTAAACATTCAGTACTTC. This translates into CASSVGWGNLNIQYF. The chain combines TRBV9 with TRBJ2-4, with D tentatively TRBD1 or TRBD2 (5 bases each). V shed 2 bases and J shed 6 bases, with 15 bases lying between them. Germline CDR1 SGDLS, CDR2 YYNGEE. The CDR3 is made up of 15 amino acids.

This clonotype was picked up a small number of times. The CDR3 spells CSADFRDRNSPLHF. DNA of the CDR3: TGCAGTGCAGATTTCCGGGACAGAAATTCACCCCTCCACTTT. The rearrangement joins TRBV20-1 to TRBJ1-6, with TRBD1 identical over 7 bases. The CDR3 totals 14 residues. With 6 bases clipped from V and 7 bases from J, the junction kept 9 bases outside the gene matches. Germline V lookup: CDR1 DFQATT, CDR2 SNEGSKA (reference sequence).

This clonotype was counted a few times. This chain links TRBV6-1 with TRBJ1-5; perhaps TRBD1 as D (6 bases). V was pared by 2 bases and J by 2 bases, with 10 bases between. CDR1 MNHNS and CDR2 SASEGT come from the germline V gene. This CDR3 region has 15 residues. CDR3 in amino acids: CASSESRTGNQPQHF. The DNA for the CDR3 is TGTGCCAGCAGTGAATCCCGGACAGGCAATCAGCCCCAGCATTTT.

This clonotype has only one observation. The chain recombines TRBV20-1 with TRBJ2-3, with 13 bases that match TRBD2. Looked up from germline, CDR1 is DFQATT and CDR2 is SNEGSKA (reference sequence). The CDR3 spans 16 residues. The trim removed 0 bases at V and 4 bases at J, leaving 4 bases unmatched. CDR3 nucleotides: TGCAGTGCTAGAGAGGGACTAGCGGGAATCCCAGATACGCAGTATTTT. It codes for CSAREGLAGIPDTQYF.

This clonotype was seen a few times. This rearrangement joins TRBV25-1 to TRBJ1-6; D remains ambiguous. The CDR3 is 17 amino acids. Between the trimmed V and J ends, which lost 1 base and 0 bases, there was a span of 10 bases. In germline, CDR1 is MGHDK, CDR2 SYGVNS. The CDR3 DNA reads TGTGCCAGCAGTGAATCGGGCTGGAGCTCCTATAATTCACCCCTCCACTTT. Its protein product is CASSESGWSSYNSPLHF.

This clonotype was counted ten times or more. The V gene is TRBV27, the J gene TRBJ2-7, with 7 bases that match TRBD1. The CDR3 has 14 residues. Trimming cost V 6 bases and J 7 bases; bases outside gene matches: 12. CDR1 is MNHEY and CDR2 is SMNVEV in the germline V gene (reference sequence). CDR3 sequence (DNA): TGTGCCAGCAGCCCTGATTGGACAGGAAGGGAGCAGTACTTC. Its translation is CASSPDWTGREQYF.

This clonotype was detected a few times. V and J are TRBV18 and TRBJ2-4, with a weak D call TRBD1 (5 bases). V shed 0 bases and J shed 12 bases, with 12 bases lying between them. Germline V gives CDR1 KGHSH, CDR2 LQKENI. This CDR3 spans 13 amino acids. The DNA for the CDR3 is TGTGCCAGCTCACCACCCCAGGGTAGCTATCAGTACTTC. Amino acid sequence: CASSPPQGSYQYF.

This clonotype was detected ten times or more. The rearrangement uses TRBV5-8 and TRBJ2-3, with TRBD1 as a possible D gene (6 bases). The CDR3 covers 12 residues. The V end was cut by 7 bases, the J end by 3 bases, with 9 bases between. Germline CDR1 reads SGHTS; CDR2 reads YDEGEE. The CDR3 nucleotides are TGTGCCAGCGACAGGCGGACAGATACGCAGTATTTT. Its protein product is CASDRRTDTQYF.

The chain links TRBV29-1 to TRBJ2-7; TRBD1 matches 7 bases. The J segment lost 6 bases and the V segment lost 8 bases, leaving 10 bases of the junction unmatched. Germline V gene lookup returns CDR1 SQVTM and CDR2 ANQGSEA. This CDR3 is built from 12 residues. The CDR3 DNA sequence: TGCAGCATCAGGGGGTTTAACGGCGAGCAGTACTTC. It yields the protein CSIRGFNGEQYF.

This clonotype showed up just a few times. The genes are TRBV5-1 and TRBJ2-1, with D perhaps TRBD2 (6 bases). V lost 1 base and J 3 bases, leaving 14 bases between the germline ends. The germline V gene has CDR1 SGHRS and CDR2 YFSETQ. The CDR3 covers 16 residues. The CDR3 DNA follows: TGCGCCAGCAGCTTGCCCACTACTAGCAGCTACAATGAGCAGTTCTTC. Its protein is CASSLPTTSSYNEQFF.

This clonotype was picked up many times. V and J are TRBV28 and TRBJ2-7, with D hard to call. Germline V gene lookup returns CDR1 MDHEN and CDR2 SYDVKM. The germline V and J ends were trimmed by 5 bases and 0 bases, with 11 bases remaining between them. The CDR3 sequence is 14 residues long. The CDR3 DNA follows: TGTGCCAGCAGTCAACGAAGGAGCTCCTACGAGCAGTACTTC. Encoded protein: CASSQRRSSYEQYF.

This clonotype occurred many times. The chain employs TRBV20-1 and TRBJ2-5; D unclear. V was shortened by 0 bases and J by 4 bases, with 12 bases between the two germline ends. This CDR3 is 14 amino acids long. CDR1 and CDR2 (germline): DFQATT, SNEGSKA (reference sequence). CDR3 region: CSARDRTSVETQYF. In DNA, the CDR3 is TGCAGTGCTAGAGACCGGACGAGCGTAGAGACCCAGTACTTC.

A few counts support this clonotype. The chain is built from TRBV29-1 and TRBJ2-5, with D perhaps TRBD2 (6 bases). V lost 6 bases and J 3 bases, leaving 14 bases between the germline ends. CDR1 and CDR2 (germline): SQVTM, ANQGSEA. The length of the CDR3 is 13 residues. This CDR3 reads CSVETGAKETQYF. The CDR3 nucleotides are TGCAGCGTCGAAACGGGAGCCAAAGAGACCCAGTACTTC.